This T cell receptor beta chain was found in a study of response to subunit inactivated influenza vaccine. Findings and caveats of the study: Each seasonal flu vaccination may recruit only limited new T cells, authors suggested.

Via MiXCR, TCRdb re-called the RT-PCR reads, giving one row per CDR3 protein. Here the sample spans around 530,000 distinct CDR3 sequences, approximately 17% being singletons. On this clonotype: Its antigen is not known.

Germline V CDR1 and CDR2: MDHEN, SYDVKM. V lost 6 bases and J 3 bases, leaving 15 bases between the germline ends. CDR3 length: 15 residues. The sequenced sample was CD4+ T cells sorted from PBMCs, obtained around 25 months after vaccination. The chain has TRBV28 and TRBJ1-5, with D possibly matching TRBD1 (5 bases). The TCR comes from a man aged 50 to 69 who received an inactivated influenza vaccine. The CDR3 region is CASSRHAGANQPQHF. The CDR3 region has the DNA TGTGCCAGCAGCCGACACGCTGGGGCCAATCAGCCCCAGCATTTT.